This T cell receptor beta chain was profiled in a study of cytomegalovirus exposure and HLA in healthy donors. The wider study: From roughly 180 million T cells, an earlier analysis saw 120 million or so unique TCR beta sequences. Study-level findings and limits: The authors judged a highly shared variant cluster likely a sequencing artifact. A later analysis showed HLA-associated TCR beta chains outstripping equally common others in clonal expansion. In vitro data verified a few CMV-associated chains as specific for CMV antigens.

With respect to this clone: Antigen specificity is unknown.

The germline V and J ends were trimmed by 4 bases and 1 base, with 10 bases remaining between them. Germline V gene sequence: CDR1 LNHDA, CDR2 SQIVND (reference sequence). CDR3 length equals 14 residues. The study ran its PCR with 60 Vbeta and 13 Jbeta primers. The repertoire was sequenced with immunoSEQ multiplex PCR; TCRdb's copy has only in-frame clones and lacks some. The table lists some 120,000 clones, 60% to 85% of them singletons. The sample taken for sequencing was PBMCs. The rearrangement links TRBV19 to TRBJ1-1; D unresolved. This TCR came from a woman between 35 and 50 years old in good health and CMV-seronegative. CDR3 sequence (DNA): TGTGCCAGTAGTAAGCCTACGCCGAACACTGAAGCTTTCTTT. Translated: CASSKPTPNTEAFF.